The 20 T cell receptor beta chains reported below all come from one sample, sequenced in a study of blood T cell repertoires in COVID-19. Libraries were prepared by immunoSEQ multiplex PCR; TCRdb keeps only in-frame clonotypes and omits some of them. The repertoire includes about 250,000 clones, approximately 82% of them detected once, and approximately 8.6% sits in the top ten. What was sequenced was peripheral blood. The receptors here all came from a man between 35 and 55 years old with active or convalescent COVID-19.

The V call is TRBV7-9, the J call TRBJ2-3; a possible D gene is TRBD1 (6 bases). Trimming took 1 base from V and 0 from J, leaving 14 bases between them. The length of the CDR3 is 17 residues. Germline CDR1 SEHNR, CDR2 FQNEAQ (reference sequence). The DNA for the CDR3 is TGTGCCAGCAGCTTAGTGTCGGGACAAATGAGCACAGATACGCAGTATTTT. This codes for CASSLVSGQMSTDTQYF.

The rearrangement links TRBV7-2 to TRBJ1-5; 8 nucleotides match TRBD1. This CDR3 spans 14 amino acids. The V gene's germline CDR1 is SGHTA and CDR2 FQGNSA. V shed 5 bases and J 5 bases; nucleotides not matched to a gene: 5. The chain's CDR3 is CASSLKTGDQPQHF. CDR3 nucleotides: TGTGCCAGCAGCCTAAAGACAGGGGATCAGCCCCAGCATTTT.

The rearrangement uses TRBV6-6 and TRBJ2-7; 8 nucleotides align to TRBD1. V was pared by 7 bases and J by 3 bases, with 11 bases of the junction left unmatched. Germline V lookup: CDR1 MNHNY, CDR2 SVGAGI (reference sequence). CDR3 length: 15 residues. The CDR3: CASTGRQGNGYEQYF. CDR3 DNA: TGTGCCAGCACCGGCCGACAGGGGAACGGCTACGAGCAGTACTTC.

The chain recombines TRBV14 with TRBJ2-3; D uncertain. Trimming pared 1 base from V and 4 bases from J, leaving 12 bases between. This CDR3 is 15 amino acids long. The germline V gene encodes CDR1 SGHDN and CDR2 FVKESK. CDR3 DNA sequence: TGTGCCAGCAGCCAAGGAGGTAGTACGGCAGATACGCAGTATTTT. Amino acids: CASSQGGSTADTQYF.

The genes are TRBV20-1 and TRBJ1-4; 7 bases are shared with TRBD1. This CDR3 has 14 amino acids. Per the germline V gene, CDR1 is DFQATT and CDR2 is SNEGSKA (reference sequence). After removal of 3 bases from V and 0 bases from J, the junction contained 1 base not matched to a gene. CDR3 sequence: CSASDRATNEKLFF. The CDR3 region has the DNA TGCAGTGCTAGTGACAGGGCAACTAATGAAAAACTGTTTTTT.

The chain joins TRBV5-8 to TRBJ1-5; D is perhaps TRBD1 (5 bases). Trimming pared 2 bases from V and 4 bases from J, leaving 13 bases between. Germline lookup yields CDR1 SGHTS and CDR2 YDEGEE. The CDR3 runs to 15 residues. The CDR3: CASSLTGTKNQPQHF. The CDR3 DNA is TGTGCCAGCAGCTTAACCGGGACTAAGAATCAGCCCCAGCATTTT.

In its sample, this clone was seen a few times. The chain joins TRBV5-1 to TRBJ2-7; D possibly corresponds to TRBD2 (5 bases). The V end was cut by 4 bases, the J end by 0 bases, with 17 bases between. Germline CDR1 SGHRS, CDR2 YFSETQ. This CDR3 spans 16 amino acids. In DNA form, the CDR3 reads TGCGCCAGCAGCCCCCCGGACGGGGTCCTCTCCTACGAGCAGTACTTC. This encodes CASSPPDGVLSYEQYF. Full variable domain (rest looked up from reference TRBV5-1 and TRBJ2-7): KAGVTQTPRYLIKTRGQQVTLSCSPISGHRSVSWYQQTPGQGLQFLFEYFSETQRNKGNFPGRFSGRQFSNSRSEMNVSTLELGDSALYLCASSPPDGVLSYEQYFGPGTRLTVT.

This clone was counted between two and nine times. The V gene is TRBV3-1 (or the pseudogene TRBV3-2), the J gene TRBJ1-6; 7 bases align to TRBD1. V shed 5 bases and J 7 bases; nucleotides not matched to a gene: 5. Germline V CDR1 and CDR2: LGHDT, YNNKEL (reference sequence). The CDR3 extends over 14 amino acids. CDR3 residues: CASSLQGPNSPLHF. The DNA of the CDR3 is TGTGCCAGCAGCTTACAGGGGCCCAATTCACCCCTCCACTTT.

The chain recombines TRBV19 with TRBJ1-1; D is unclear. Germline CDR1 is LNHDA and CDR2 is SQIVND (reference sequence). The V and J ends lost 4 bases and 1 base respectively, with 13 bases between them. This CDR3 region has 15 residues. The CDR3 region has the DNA TGTGCCAGTAGTACCTCAGGAGGGTGGAACACTGAAGCTTTCTTT. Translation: CASSTSGGWNTEAFF.

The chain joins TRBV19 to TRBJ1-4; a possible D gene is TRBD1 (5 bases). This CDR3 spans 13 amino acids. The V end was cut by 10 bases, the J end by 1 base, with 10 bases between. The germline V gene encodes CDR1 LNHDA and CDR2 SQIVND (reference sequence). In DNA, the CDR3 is TGTGCCACCGGGGGGGTAACTAATGAAAAACTGTTTTTT. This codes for CATGGVTNEKLFF.

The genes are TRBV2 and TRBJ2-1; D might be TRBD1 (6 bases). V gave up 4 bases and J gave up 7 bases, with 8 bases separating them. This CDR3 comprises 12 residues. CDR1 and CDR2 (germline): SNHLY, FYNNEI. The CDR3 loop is CASSVQGNEQFF. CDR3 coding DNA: TGTGCCAGCAGTGTTCAGGGGAATGAGCAGTTCTTC.

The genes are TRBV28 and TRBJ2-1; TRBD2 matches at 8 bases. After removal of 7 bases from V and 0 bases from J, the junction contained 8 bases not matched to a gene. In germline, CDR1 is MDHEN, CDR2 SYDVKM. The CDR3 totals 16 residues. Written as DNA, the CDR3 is TGTGCCAGCACCGGCGTCGGGAGGGGCTCCTACAATGAGCAGTTCTTC. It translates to CASTGVGRGSYNEQFF.

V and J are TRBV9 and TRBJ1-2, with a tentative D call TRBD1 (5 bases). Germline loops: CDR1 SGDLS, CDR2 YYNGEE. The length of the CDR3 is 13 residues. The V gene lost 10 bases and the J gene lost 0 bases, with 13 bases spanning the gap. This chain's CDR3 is CASTDRANYGYTF. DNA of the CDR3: TGTGCCTCGACAGACAGAGCTAACTATGGCTACACCTTC.

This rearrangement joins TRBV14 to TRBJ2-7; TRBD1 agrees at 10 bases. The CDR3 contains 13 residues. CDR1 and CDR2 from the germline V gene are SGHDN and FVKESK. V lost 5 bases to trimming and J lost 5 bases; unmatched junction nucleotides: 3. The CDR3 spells CASSVDRGNEQYF. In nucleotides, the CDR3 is TGTGCCAGCAGCGTGGACAGGGGGAACGAGCAGTACTTC.

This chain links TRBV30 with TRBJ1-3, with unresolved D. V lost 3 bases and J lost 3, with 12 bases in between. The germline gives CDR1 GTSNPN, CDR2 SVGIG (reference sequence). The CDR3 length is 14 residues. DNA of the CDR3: TGTGCCTGGAGGGCGAGGGTCAGTGGAAACACCATATATTTT. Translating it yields CAWRARVSGNTIYF.

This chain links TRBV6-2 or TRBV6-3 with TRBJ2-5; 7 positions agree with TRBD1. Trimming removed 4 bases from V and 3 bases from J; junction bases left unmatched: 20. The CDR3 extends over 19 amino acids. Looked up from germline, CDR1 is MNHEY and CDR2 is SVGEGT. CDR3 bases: TGTGCCAGCAGTTCCCGCCGCCGGAACAGGGGCAGACCTGAAGAGACCCAGTACTTC. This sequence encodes CASSSRRRNRGRPEETQYF.

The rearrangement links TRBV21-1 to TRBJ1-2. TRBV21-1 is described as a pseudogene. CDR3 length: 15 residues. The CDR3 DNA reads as TGTGCCAGCAGCAAAGCGCGGGAAGGAGATTATGGCTACACCTTC. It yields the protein CASSKAREGDYGYTF.

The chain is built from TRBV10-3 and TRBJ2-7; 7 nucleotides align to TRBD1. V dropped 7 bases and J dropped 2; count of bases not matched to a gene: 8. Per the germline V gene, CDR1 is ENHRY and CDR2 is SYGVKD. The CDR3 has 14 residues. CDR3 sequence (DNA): TGTGCCATCAACGGACAGGAAAAAGCCTACGAGCAGTACTTC. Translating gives CAINGQEKAYEQYF.

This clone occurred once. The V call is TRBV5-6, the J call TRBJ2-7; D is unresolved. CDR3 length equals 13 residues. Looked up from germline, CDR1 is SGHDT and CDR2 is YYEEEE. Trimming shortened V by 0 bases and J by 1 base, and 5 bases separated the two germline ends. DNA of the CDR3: TGTGCCAGCAGCTTGGGCAGTTCCTACGAGCAGTACTTC. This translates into CASSLGSSYEQYF.

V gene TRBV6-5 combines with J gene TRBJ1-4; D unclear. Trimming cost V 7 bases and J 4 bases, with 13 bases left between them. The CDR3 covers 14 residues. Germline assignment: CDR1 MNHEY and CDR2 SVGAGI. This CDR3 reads CASTPGNHNEKLFF. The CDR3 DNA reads TGTGCCAGCACCCCCGGGAACCATAATGAAAAACTGTTTTTT.